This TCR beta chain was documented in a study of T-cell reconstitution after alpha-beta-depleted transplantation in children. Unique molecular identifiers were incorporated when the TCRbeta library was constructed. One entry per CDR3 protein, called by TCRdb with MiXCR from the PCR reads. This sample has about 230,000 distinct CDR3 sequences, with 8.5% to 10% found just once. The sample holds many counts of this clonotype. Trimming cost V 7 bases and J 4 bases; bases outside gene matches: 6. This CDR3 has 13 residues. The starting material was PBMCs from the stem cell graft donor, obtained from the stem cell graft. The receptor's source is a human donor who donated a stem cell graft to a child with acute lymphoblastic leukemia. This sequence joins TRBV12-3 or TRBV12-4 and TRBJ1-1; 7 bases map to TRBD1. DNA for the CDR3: TGTGCCAGCACCGTACAGGGGAGCACTGAAGCTTTCTTT. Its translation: CASTVQGSTEAFF.